The 21 T cell receptor beta chains below all came from one sample that was sequenced in a study of T cells after yellow fever vaccination. From the 5' RACE reads, TCRdb called clonotypes with MiXCR, one entry per CDR3 protein. The table has 78,000 or so distinct CDR3 sequences, around 7% seen once; the top ten hold approximately 29%. Sequencing was performed on CD8+ T cells sorted from PBMCs, taken around 10 days after the first yellow fever vaccination. These receptors all stem from a man aged 18 to 29 who received the YFV17D yellow fever vaccine.

This clonotype has at least ten counts. V gene TRBV6-1 combines with J gene TRBJ1-5; D might be TRBD1 (6 bases). The CDR3 spans 16 residues. Per the germline V gene, CDR1 is MNHNS and CDR2 is SASEGT. Trimming took 6 bases from V and 1 from J, leaving 16 bases between them. The CDR3 region has the DNA TGTGCCAGCAGCGAACGGGGGGGCGGGAGCAATCAGCCCCAGCATTTT. Its protein product is CASSERGGGSNQPQHF.

This clonotype was observed at least ten times. The V call is TRBV20-1, the J call TRBJ2-5, with D perhaps TRBD2 (6 bases). Germline V lookup: CDR1 DFQATT, CDR2 SNEGSKA (reference sequence). The CDR3 is 14 residues long. The CDR3: CTGGATYNQETQYF. The CDR3 nucleotides read TGCACCGGAGGGGCTACCTATAACCAAGAGACCCAGTACTTC.

This clonotype was recorded many times. The rearrangement joins TRBV12-3 or TRBV12-4 to TRBJ2-2; 7 bases fit TRBD2. The CDR3 runs to 15 residues. The J segment lost 3 bases and the V segment lost 3 bases, leaving 4 bases of the junction unmatched. Written as DNA, the CDR3 is TGTGCCAGCAGTTTGGGGGGGAGCGACACCGGGGAGCTGTTTTTT. Residues: CASSLGGSDTGELFF.

A few counts support this clonotype. The V gene is TRBV13, the J gene TRBJ1-5; D is unclear. Germline lookup yields CDR1 PRHDT and CDR2 FYEKMQ (reference sequence). The V end was cut by 2 bases, the J end by 2 bases, with 4 bases between. The CDR3 has 13 amino acids. CDR3 sequence: CASSLHGNQPQHF. The CDR3 coding sequence is TGTGCCAGCAGCTTACACGGCAATCAGCCCCAGCATTTT.

Ten or more counts support this clonotype. The chain is built from TRBV5-5 and TRBJ2-5; 9 bases align to TRBD2. CDR3 length: 15 residues. Trimming took 6 bases from V and 1 from J; bases not matched to a gene: 7. CDR1 and CDR2 (germline): SGHKS, YYEKEE (reference sequence). The CDR3 region has the DNA TGTGCCAGCATCCGGAGCGGGGGGACCCAAGAGACCCAGTACTTC. Translated: CASIRSGGTQETQYF.

This clonotype was detected ten times or more. The V call is TRBV4-1, the J call TRBJ1-1; D gene unclear. This CDR3 has 15 amino acids. Germline values: CDR1 MGHRA, CDR2 YSYEKL. Trimming left V 4 bases short and J 6 bases short, with 18 bases between. The CDR3, as DNA: TGCGCCAGCAGCCCCGTAGGCGAGTTAAAGGCTGAAGCTTTCTTT. Its protein is CASSPVGELKAEAFF.

In its sample, this clonotype was seen a few times. V is TRBV23-1 and J is TRBJ2-5; D perhaps matches TRBD1 (6 bases). Being an ORF, TRBV23-1 has a function that is uncertain. This CDR3 contains 15 residues. V was clipped by 0 bases and J by 1 base, with 9 bases between them. The CDR3 DNA reads TGCGCCAGCAGTCAATCCCAGGGGTTCCAAGAGACCCAGTACTTC. This translates into CASSQSQGFQETQYF.

This clonotype was seen at least ten times. V gene TRBV7-9 combines with J gene TRBJ2-5; D is unclear. Per the germline V gene, CDR1 is SEHNR and CDR2 is FQNEAQ (reference sequence). This CDR3 spans 12 amino acids. The V and J ends lost 5 bases and 6 bases respectively, with 10 bases between them. The CDR3 bases are TGTGCCAGCAGCAATGGGGTAAAGACCCAGTACTTC. It specifies CASSNGVKTQYF.

This clonotype was observed many times. Here the CDR3 DNA reads TGCAGTGCTAGAGGGACTAGCGGGGAATCCGGGGAGCTGTTTTTT. Residues: CSARGTSGESGELFF. This chain uses TRBV20-1 with TRBJ2-2; TRBD2 aligns across 12 bases. CDR1 DFQATT and CDR2 SNEGSKA come from the germline V gene (reference sequence). The CDR3 covers 15 residues. The V segment lost 1 base and the J segment 6 bases; nucleotides outside the gene matches: 3.

This clonotype was observed at least ten times. The chain recombines TRBV6-5 with TRBJ2-3; no firm D call. The length of the CDR3 is 18 residues. Germline lookup yields CDR1 MNHEY and CDR2 SVGAGI. The germline V and J ends were trimmed by 4 bases and 3 bases, with 23 bases remaining between them. As DNA, the CDR3 is TGTGCCAGCAGTTTCCACCCCCGGACCCTGGCCGAAACAGATACGCAGTATTTT. Translated: CASSFHPRTLAETDTQYF.

The chain recombines TRBV10-3 with TRBJ1-1; D is unresolved. Trimming shortened V by 2 bases and J by 3 bases, and 10 bases separated the two germline ends. The CDR3 loop spans 14 amino acids. Germline lookup yields CDR1 ENHRY and CDR2 SYGVKD. CDR3 nucleotide sequence: TGTGCCATCAGTGAGGCCAACGGAGACACTGAAGCTTTCTTT. Translated, it gives CAISEANGDTEAFF.

The table lists this clonotype with many counts. The CDR3, as DNA: TGTGCCAGCAGCTTAGGGGGCGGGGGGATATACAATGAGCAGTTCTTC. This translates into CASSLGGGGIYNEQFF. The rearrangement uses TRBV7-9 and TRBJ2-1; TRBD2 aligns across 8 bases. The CDR3 has 16 amino acids. V trimming: 1 base; J trimming: 4 bases; junction bases outside the gene matches: 6. Germline V gene sequence: CDR1 SEHNR, CDR2 FQNEAQ (reference sequence).

In its sample, this clonotype was seen many times. The CDR3 loop reads CASSVTGGVPGYTF. In DNA form, the CDR3 reads TGTGCCAGCAGCGTTACAGGTGGCGTGCCCGGCTACACCTTC. V is TRBV9 and J is TRBJ1-2; tentative D call: TRBD1 (5 bases). CDR3 length: 14 residues. The V gene lost 2 bases and the J gene lost 8 bases, with 16 bases spanning the gap. Per germline, CDR1 SGDLS and CDR2 YYNGEE.

The CDR3 spells CASSLSGGTSTDTQYF. Here the CDR3 DNA reads TGCGCCAGCAGCCTTAGCGGGGGGACTAGCACAGATACGCAGTATTTT. V usage is TRBV5-1 and J usage is TRBJ2-3; 10 bases are shared with TRBD2. The germline gives CDR1 SGHRS, CDR2 YFSETQ. Trimming at V came to 4 bases and at J to 0 bases, leaving 5 bases not matched to a gene. The CDR3 length is 16 residues.

This clonotype has more than one count but fewer than ten. The rearrangement joins TRBV10-2 to TRBJ2-3; 12 bases are shared with TRBD2. The V gene end was trimmed by 0 bases and the J gene end by 13 bases; junction bases not matched to a gene: 5. The CDR3 is 14 residues long. Germline CDR1 is WSHSY and CDR2 is SAAADI. The CDR3 loop is CASSESRLAGGEYF. In nucleotides, the CDR3 is TGCGCCAGCAGTGAGTCGCGGCTAGCGGGGGGGGAGTATTTT.

The chain employs TRBV7-9 and TRBJ2-7, with TRBD1 as a possible D gene (6 bases). The V gene lost 5 bases and the J gene lost 3 bases, with 11 bases spanning the gap. The CDR3 contains 13 residues. Germline loops: CDR1 SEHNR, CDR2 FQNEAQ (reference sequence). The CDR3 protein is CASSKPDSYEQYF. As DNA, the CDR3 is TGTGCCAGCAGCAAGCCGGACAGCTACGAGCAGTACTTC.

This clonotype was seen repeatedly, ten times or more. The chain combines TRBV9 with TRBJ2-3; 7 nucleotides align to TRBD2. Germline CDR1 reads SGDLS; CDR2 reads YYNGEE. This CDR3 spans 15 amino acids. J gave up 6 bases and V 2 bases, and 9 bases lay outside the gene matches. CDR3 sequence reads: CASSVGGVPPDTQYF. The DNA of the CDR3 is TGTGCCAGCAGCGTGGGGGGGGTCCCCCCGGATACGCAGTATTTT.

This clonotype has a handful of counts. The chain recombines TRBV15 with TRBJ2-7, with D hard to call. V lost 0 bases, J lost 7 bases, and 13 bases lay in between. Germline CDR1 LNHNV, CDR2 YYDKDF (reference sequence). The CDR3 runs 14 residues. In DNA, the CDR3 is TGTGCCACCAGCAGAGAGTTGGACGGATTGGAGCAGTACGTC. Encoded protein: CATSRELDGLEQYV.

This clonotype has at least ten counts. J is TRBJ2-1 and V is TRBV21-1. TRBV21-1 is a documented pseudogene. The CDR3 covers 14 residues. The CDR3 sequence: CASRAQGSDNEQFF. DNA for the CDR3: TGTGCCAGCAGAGCCCAAGGGTCGGACAATGAGCAGTTCTTC.

The sample holds many counts of this clonotype. This chain joins TRBV15 and TRBJ2-3; D not certain. CDR3 length: 15 amino acids. V was trimmed by 1 base and J by 2 bases, leaving 10 bases between them. The germline V gene has CDR1 LNHNV and CDR2 YYDKDF (reference sequence). The CDR3: CATSRASRLTDTQYF. CDR3 in DNA: TGTGCCACCAGCAGAGCCTCGCGGCTCACAGATACGCAGTATTTT.

This clonotype was counted many times. The rearrangement joins TRBV20-1 to TRBJ2-7; tentatively, D is TRBD2 (5 bases). The length of the CDR3 is 12 residues. The V gene's germline CDR1 is DFQATT and CDR2 SNEGSKA (reference sequence). Trimming removed 6 bases from V and 5 bases from J, with 14 bases in between. DNA for the CDR3: TGCAGTGCGGTCCCCCGGGGTCACGAGCAGTACGTC. This encodes CSAVPRGHEQYV.